This TCR beta chain came from a study of T cell changes during pregnancy in multiple sclerosis. Libraries were prepared by immunoSEQ multiplex PCR; TCRdb keeps only in-frame clonotypes and omits some of them. The repertoire consists of around 84,000 clones, with around 94% occurring once and the leading ten covering 0.95% to 1%. This CDR3 contains 15 residues. From germline, CDR1 is SEHNR and CDR2 FQNEAQ (reference sequence). V lost 3 bases, J lost 1 base, and 13 bases lay in between. The material was peripheral blood, obtained in the second trimester of pregnancy. The chain links TRBV7-9 to TRBJ2-7, with a possible D match to TRBD1 (6 bases). The sequence derives from a female donor in good health, enrolled as a control in a pregnancy study. The CDR3 reads CASSLRQVASYEQYF. The CDR3 nucleotides are TGTGCCAGCAGCTTGCGACAGGTGGCATCCTACGAGCAGTACTTC.